This T cell receptor beta chain was sequenced in a study of blood T cell repertoires in COVID-19 (dated by TCRdb to 2020 to 2022). Concerning the study at large: The collaborator samples originated in the United States, Italy and Spain and spanned the acute and convalescent phases of COVID-19. The repertoires were released in a freely available public database intended as a resource for research on the immune response to SARS-CoV-2. Where available, HLA class I and class II types were obtained from metadata supplied by the sample provider rather than from assay-based typing. The prospective study material was composed of cDNA or gDNA derived from T cells, B-cell-depleted T cells, or PBMCs. Sample metadata almost always included a de-identified subject ID, COVID-19 status, age in years and sex. The samples were drawn from two sources: the first 160 participants of the ongoing ImmuneRACE study, and 1,000 to 1,500 subjects contributed by 6 global collaborators. The dataset comprised deeply sampled blood TCRbeta repertoires from subjects exposed to, actively infected with, or recovered from COVID-19.

In the prospective study, participants were roughly 18 to 95 years old, resided in about 25 geographic areas of the United States, and were enrolled through a virtual design. In the prospective study, participants were assigned to cohorts based on the clinical history participants reported in a screening survey and a study questionnaire. Recovered participants in ImmuneRACE Cohort 3 were defined as having two consecutive negative NP/OP PCR tests, clearance from a healthcare professional, or resolution of symptoms. Each participant in the prospective study had whole blood, serum and a nasopharyngeal or oropharyngeal swab collected by mobile phlebotomists. Prospective study participants could optionally give additional blood draws and questionnaires over a roughly two-month period. Before DNA extraction, blood samples from the prospective study were shipped at room temperature or frozen. The paper as a whole reports these results and caveats: Clinical and demographic metadata were provided uncurated, with the amount varying by source and participant.

The germline V end is reduced by 3 bases and the J end by 4 bases; junction bases left unmatched: 10. The CDR3 measures 19 amino acids from cysteine to phenylalanine. The entry retains the CDR3 DNA only, 57 bases that are in frame from base 1. CDR1 and CDR2 (MDHEN, SYDVKM) derive from the germline V gene. The immunoSEQ Assay, a bias-controlled multiplex PCR, was used to amplify TCRbeta CDR3 regions from genomic DNA. Under the source paper's analysis protocol: The number of nucleated cells in each sample was estimated by amplification of reference gene primers within the assay. Sequence reads were collapsed and filtered to measure the absolute abundance of every unique TCRbeta CDR3 rearrangement. For each sample, productive Simpson clonality was calculated as the square root of Simpson's diversity index across productive rearrangements. TCRdb carries this immuneACCESS record with in-frame sequences only. Its versions omit some clonotypes, under half of them owing to an unresolved V gene in the studies checked, with the rest unexplained. Clonal size and the V and J genes are those of that table, whereas D and trimming came from the DNA. For this sample the table gives 200,000 to 250,000 clones, of which 85% were detected only once. The ten biggest clones cover approximately 18% of the sample.

On this clone itself: Its antigen is unknown. No per-base quality is available; no much larger clone lies one base away.

Material for sequencing was PBMCs or T cells enriched from blood (not recorded which). The V and J genes are TRBV28 and TRBJ2-6, with 12 middle bases fitting TRBD1. The sequence derives from a man aged 35 to 55 who had recovered from COVID-19. The nucleotide sequence reads as follows: TGTGCCAGCAGTTTGCGAGGGACAGGGGGCGTATCCGGGGCCAACGTCCTGACTTTC. It encodes CASSLRGTGGVSGANVLTF.